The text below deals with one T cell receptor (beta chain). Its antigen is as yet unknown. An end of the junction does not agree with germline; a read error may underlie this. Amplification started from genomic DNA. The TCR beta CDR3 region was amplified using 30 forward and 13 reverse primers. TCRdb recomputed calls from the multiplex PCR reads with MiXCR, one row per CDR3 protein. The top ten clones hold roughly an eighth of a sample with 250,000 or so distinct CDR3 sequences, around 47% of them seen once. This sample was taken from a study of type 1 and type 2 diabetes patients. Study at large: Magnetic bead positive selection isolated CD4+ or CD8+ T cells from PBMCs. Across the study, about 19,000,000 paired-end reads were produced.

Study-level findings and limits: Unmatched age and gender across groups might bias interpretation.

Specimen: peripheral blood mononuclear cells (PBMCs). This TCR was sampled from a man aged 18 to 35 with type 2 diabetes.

CDR3 nucleotides: TGTGCCAGCAGCTTAGGTGATGGCGGGGGACGGGGAATCTTC. As protein: CASSLGDGGGRGIF. V gene TRBV7-8 combines with J gene TRBJ2-1; 7 nucleotides align to TRBD2. Germline V gene data show CDR1 as SGHVS and CDR2 as FQNEAQ. CDR3 length equals 14 residues.